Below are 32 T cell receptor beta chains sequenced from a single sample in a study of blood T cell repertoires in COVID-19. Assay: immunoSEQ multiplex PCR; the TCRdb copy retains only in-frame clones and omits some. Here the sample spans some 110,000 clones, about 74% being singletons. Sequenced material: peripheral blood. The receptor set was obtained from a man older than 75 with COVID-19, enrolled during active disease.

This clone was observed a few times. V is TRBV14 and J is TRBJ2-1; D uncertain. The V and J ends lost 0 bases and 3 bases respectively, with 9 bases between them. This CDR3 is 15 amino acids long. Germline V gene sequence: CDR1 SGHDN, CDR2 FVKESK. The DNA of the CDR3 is TGTGCCAGCAGCCAAGATCTCGGTTACTACAATGAGCAGTTCTTC. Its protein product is CASSQDLGYYNEQFF.

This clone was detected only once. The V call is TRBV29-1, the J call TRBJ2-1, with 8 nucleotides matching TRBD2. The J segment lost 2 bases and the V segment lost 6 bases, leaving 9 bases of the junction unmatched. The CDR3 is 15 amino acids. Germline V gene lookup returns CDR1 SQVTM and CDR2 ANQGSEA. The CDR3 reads CSVVAGGGAYNEQFF. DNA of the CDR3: TGCAGCGTGGTGGCGGGAGGAGGAGCCTACAATGAGCAGTTCTTC.

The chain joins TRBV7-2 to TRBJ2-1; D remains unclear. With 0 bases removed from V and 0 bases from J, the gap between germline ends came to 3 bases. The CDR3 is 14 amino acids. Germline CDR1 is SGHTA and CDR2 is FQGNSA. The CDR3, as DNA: TGTGCCAGCAGCTTAGCGAGCTCCTACAATGAGCAGTTCTTC. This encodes CASSLASSYNEQFF.

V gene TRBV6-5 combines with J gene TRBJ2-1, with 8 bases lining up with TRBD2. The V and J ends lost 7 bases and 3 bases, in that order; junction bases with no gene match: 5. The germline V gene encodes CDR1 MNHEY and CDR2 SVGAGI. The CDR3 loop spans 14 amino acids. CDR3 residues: CASIPSGSYNEQFF. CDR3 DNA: TGTGCCAGCATACCAAGCGGGAGCTACAATGAGCAGTTCTTC.

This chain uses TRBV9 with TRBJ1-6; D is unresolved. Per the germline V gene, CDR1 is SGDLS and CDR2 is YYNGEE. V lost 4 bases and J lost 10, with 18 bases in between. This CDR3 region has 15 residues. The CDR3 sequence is CASSPQVGLYSPLHF. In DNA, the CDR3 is TGTGCCAGCAGCCCCCAGGTTGGACTTTACTCACCCCTCCACTTT.

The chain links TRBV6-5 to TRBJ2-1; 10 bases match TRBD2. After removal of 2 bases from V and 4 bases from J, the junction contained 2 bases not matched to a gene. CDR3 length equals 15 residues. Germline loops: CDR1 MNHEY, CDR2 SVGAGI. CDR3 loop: CASSYQLAGYNEQFF. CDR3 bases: TGTGCCAGCAGTTACCAACTAGCGGGATACAATGAGCAGTTCTTC.

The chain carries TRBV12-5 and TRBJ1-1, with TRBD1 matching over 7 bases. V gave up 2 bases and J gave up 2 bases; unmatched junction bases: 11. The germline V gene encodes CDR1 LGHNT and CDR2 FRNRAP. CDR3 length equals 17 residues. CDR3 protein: CASGLNPPDRINTEAFF. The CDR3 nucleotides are TGTGCTAGTGGTTTGAATCCGCCGGACAGGATTAACACTGAAGCTTTCTTT.

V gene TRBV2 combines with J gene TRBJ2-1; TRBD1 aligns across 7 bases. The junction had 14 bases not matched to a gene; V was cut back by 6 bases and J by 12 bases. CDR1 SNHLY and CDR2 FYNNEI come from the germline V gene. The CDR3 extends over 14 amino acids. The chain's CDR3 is CASSSGTATMMQFF. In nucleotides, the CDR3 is TGTGCCAGCAGCTCCGGGACAGCTACAATGATGCAGTTCTTC.

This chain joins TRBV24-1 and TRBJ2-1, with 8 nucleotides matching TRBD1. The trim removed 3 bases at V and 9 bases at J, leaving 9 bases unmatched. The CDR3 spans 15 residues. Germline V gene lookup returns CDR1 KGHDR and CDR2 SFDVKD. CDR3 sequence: CATSDMRTGNREQFF. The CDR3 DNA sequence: TGTGCCACCAGTGATATGAGGACAGGGAATCGTGAGCAGTTCTTC.

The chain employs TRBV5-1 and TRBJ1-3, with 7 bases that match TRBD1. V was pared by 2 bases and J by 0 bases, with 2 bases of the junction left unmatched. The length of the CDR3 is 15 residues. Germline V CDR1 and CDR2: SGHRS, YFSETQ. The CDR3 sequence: CASSFGTDSGNTIYF. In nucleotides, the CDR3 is TGCGCCAGCAGCTTCGGGACAGACTCTGGAAACACCATATATTTT.

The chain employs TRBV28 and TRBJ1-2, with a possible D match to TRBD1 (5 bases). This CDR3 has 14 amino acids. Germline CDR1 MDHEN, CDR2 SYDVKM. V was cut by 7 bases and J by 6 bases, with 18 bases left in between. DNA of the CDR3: TGTGCCAGCACTTCGGGCGGGGGAGGAGATGGCTACACCTTC. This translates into CASTSGGGGDGYTF.

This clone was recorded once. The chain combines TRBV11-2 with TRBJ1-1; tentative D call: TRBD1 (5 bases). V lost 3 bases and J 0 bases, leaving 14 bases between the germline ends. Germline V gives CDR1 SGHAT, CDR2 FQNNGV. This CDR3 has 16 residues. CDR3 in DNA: TGTGCCAGCAGCTTGGGACTGTCAGAAATGAACACTGAAGCTTTCTTT. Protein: CASSLGLSEMNTEAFF.

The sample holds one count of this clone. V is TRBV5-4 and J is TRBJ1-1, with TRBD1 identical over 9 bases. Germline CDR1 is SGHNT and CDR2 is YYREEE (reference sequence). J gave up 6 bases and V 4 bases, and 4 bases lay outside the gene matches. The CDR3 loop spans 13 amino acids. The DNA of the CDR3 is TGTGCCAGCAGCCGGGACAGGGTACCTGAAGCTTTCTTT. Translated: CASSRDRVPEAFF. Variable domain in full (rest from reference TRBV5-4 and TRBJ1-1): ETGVTQSPTHLIKTRGQQVTLRCSSQSGHNTVSWYQQALGQGPQFIFQYYREEENGRGNFPPRFSGLQFPNYSSELNVNALELDDSALYLCASSRDRVPEAFFGQGTRLTVV.

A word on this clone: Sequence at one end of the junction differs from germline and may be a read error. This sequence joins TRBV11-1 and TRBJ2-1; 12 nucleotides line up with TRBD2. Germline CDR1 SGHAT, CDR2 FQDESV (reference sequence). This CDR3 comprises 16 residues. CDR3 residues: CASSLAGGSSYNEQFF. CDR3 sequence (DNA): TGTGCCAGCAGCCTAGCGGGGGGGAGCTCCTACAATGAGCAGTTCTTC.

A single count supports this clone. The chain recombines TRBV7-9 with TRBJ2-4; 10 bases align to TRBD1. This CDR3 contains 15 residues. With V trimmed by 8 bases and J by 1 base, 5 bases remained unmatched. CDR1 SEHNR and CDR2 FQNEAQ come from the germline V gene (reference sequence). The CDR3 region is CASELGQGAKNIQYF. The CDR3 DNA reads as TGTGCCAGCGAACTGGGACAGGGGGCCAAAAACATTCAGTACTTC. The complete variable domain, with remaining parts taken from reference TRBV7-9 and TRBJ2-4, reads DTGVSQNPRHKITKRGQNVTFRCDPISEHNRLYWYRQTLGQGPEFLTYFQNEAQLEKSRLLSDRFSAERPKGSFSTLEIQRTEQGDSAMYLCASELGQGAKNIQYFGAGTRLSVL.

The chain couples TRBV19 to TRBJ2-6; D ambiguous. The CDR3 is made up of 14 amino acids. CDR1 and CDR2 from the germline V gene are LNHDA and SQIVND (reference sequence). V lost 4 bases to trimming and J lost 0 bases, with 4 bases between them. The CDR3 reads CASSKSSGANVLTF. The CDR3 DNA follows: TGTGCCAGTAGTAAGAGCTCTGGGGCCAACGTCCTGACTTTC.

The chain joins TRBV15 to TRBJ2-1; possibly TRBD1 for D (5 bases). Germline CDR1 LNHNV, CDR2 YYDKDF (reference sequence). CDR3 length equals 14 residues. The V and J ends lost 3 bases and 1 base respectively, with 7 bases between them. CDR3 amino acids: CATSRSGSYNEQFF. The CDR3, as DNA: TGTGCCACCAGCAGGTCAGGGTCCTACAATGAGCAGTTCTTC.

In nucleotides, the CDR3 is TGTGCCACCGGGGAGGAAGGTTCGAATGAGCAGTTCTTC. This encodes CATGEEGSNEQFF. This rearrangement joins TRBV24-1 to TRBJ2-1; tentatively, D is TRBD2 (6 bases). The germline V gene has CDR1 KGHDR and CDR2 SFDVKD. The CDR3 is made up of 13 amino acids. The V gene lost 9 bases and the J gene lost 7 bases, with 15 bases spanning the gap.

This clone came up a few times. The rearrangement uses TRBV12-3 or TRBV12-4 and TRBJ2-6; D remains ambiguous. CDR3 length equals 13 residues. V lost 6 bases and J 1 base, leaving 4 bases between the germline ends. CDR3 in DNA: TGTGCCAGCAGGACTTCTGGGGCCAACGTCCTGACTTTC. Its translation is CASRTSGANVLTF.

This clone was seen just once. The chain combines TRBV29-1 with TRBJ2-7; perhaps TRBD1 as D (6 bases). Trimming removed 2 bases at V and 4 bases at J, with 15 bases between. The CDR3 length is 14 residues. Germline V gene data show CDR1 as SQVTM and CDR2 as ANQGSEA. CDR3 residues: CSVELQGIPYEQYF. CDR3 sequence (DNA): TGCAGCGTTGAACTGCAGGGGATCCCGTACGAGCAGTACTTC.

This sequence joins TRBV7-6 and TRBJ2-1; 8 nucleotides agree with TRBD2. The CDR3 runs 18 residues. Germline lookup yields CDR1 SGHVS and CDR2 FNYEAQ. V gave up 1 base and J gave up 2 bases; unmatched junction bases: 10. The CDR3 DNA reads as TGTGCCAGCAGCTTAGGCACTACGACTAGCGCCGCCTACAATGAGCAGTTCTTC. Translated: CASSLGTTTSAAYNEQFF.

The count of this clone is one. CDR3 amino acids: CASSHVTGEFQYF. The DNA for the CDR3 is TGTGCCAGTAGCCACGTGACAGGGGAGTTTCAGTACTTC. This sequence joins TRBV19 and TRBJ2-4, with 8 bases fitting TRBD1. Trimming took 6 bases from V and 11 from J; bases not matched to a gene: 9. The CDR3 totals 13 residues. The germline CDR1 and CDR2 sequences are LNHDA and SQIVND (reference sequence). Together with reference TRBV19 and TRBJ2-4, the CDR3 gives the full variable domain: DGGITQSPKYLFRKEGQNVTLSCEQNLNHDAMYWYRQDPGQGLRLIYYSQIVNDFQKGDIAEGYSVSREKKESFPLTVTSAQKNPTAFYLCASSHVTGEFQYFGAGTRLSVL.

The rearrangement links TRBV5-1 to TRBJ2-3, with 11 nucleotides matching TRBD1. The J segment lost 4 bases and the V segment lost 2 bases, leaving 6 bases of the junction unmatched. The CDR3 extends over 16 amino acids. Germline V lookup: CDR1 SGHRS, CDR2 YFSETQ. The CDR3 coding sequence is TGCGCCAGCAGCTTATGGACAGGGGGCTTCTCAGATACGCAGTATTTT. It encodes CASSLWTGGFSDTQYF.

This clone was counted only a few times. The CDR3 coding sequence is TGTGCCATCAGCAAGACTAGCGGGGACGCCTACGAGCAGTACTTC. This gives the protein CAISKTSGDAYEQYF. The genes are TRBV10-3 and TRBJ2-7; 11 bases agree with TRBD2. The J segment lost 2 bases and the V segment lost 6 bases, leaving 6 bases of the junction unmatched. From germline, CDR1 is ENHRY and CDR2 SYGVKD. The CDR3 consists of 15 residues.

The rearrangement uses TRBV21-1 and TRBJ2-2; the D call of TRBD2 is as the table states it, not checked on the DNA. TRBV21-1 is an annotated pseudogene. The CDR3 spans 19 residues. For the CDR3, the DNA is TGTGCCAGCAGAACCCCAAGGACTAGCGGGAGGGAAAACACCGGGGAGCTGTTTTTT. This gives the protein CASRTPRTSGRENTGELFF.

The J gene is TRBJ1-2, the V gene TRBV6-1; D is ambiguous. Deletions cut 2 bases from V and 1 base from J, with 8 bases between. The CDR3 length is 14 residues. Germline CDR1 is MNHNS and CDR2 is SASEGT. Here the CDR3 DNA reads TGTGCCAGCAGTGAACTAGACGGTAACTATGGCTACACCTTC. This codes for CASSELDGNYGYTF.

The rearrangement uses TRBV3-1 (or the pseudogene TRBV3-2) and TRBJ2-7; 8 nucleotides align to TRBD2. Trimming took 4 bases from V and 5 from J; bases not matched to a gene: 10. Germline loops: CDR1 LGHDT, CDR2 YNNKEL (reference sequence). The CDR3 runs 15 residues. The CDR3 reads CASSLPGPAGDEQYF. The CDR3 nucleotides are TGTGCCAGCAGCCTCCCTGGACCAGCGGGAGACGAGCAGTACTTC.

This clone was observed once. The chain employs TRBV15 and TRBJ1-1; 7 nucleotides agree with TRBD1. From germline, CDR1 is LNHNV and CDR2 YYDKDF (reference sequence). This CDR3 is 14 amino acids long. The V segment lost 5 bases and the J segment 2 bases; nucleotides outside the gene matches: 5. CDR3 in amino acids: CATSDQGGNTEAFF. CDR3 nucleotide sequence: TGTGCCACCAGCGACCAGGGGGGAAACACTGAAGCTTTCTTT.

This chain's CDR3 is CASSTGGAYGYTF. The CDR3 region has the DNA TGCGCCAGCAGTACAGGGGGCGCCTATGGCTACACCTTC. J is TRBJ1-2 and V is TRBV5-1; 9 positions agree with TRBD1. Germline values: CDR1 SGHRS, CDR2 YFSETQ. With V trimmed by 5 bases and J by 4 bases, 3 bases remained unmatched. The CDR3 spans 13 residues.

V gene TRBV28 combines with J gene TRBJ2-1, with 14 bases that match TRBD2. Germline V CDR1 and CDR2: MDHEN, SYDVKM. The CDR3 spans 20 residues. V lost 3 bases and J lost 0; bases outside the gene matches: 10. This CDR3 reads CASSFYRLAGGGRSYNEQFF. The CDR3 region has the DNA TGTGCCAGCAGTTTCTATCGACTAGCGGGAGGGGGCCGCTCCTACAATGAGCAGTTCTTC.

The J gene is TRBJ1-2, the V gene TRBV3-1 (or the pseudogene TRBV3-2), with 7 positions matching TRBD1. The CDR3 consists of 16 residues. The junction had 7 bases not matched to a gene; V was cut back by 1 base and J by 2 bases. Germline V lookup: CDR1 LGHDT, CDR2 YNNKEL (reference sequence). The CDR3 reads CASSQGAGQANYGYTF. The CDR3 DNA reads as TGTGCCAGCAGCCAAGGAGCTGGACAGGCAAACTATGGCTACACCTTC.

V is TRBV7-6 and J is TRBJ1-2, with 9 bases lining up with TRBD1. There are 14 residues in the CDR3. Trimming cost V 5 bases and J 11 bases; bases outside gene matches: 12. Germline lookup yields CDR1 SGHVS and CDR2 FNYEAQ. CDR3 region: CASSPPGQGRSYTF. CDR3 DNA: TGTGCCAGCAGCCCGCCGGGACAGGGTAGGAGTTACACCTTC.